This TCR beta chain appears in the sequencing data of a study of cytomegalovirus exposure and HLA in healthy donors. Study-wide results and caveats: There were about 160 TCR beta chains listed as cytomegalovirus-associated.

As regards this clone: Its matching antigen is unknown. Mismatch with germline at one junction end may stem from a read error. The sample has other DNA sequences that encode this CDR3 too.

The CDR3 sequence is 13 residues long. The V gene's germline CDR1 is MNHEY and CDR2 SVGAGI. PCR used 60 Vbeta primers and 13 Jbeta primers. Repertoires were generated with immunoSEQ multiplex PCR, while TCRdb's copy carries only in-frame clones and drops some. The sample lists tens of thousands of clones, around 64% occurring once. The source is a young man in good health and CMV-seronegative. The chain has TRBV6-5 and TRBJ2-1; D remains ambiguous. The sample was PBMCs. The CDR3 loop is CASSYSRDNEQFF. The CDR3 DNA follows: TGTGCTAGCAGTTACTCCCGAGACAATGAGCAGTTCTTC.